The clone carrying this T cell receptor beta chain was found many times. Its matching antigen is unknown. V was pared by 3 bases and J by 7 bases, with 13 bases between. The germline V gene has CDR1 SGHTA and CDR2 FQGNSA. CDR3 length: 15 residues. The sample originates from a study of T cell repertoires in cytomegalovirus infection. Overall study results and limits: HLA-C-restricted CMV clonotypes gave the most frequent clonotype in two of eight donors.

TCRdb reprocessed the reads with MiXCR, giving one entry per CDR3 protein. The sample carries around 74,000 distinct CDR3 sequences, about 3.8% recorded once. The receptor was isolated from a human donor in good health (CMV status not recorded). Some clones in this sample may be carry-over from other donors' samples. Sequencing was performed on PBMCs. The V and J genes are TRBV7-2 and TRBJ1-6, with no clear D. CDR3 bases: TGTGCCAGCAGCTTGGCTGGACGGCACAATTCACCCCTCCACTTT. Protein: CASSLAGRHNSPLHF.